This T cell receptor (beta chain) derives from a study of cytomegalovirus exposure and HLA in healthy donors. Study conclusions and caveats: Presence/absence analyses assumed roughly uniform sequencing depth across donors, which may not hold. Only CMV serostatus was available as immune exposure information. The authors later linked a missense DCLRE1C variant to TCR beta V- and J-gene trimming.

As concerns this clone: Its antigen is unknown.

The PCR had 60 Vbeta and 13 Jbeta primers. Profiled with immunoSEQ multiplex PCR; TCRdb holds only in-frame clones, not every one. The sample holds around 160,000 clones, roughly 79% seen once. J was trimmed by 5 bases and V by 3 bases; bases with no gene match: 4. The CDR3 is 13 amino acids. Germline V CDR1 and CDR2: KGHSH, LQKENI. Sequenced: PBMCs. J is TRBJ2-7 and V is TRBV18, with TRBD2 matching over 7 bases. This TCR came from a woman between 40 and 50 years old in good health and CMV-seropositive. The CDR3 DNA follows: TGTGCCAGCTCACCCCGGGGGGTGGACGAGCAGTACTTC. Its protein is CASSPRGVDEQYF.